The 6 T cell receptor beta chains in this list originate from one sample, sequenced in a study of cytomegalovirus exposure and HLA in healthy donors (dated by TCRdb to 2017 to 2019). Libraries were built with the immunoSEQ multiplex PCR assay. The multiplex PCR relied on a mix of 60 forward primers for TCR Vbeta segments and 13 reverse primers for TCR Jbeta segments. Held by TCRdb, this immuneACCESS table contains in-frame sequences only and omits some clones. Under half of the omission traces to an unresolved V gene where checked; the cause of the rest is unknown. The sample yields 95,000 to 150,000 clones; about 73% were counted once. The ten largest make up 6.3% of the sample. Sequenced: PBMCs. These receptors all stem from a woman aged 35 to 49 in good health and CMV-seronegative.

The sample holds a few counts of this clone. The V and J genes are TRBV4-3 and TRBJ1-6, with D uncertain. In germline, CDR1 is LGHNA, CDR2 YSLEER. V dropped 2 bases and J dropped 9 bases, with 8 bases sitting between them. There are 13 residues in the CDR3. CDR3 nucleotide sequence: TGCGCCAGCAGCCAATCAAGGAGTTCACCCCTCCACTTT. Encoded protein: CASSQSRSSPLHF.

The chain employs TRBV7-3 and TRBJ2-3; D is unresolved. The CDR3 length is 15 residues. The V gene lost 0 bases and the J gene lost 3 bases, with 10 bases spanning the gap. Germline CDR1 SGHTA, CDR2 FQGTGA. The DNA of the CDR3 is TGTGCCAGCAGCTTAACTGCCCTAGATACAGATACGCAGTATTTT. Translation gives CASSLTALDTDTQYF.

V is TRBV7-2 and J is TRBJ1-3; no clear D. Germline CDR1 and CDR2: SGHTA and FQGNSA. This CDR3 is 14 amino acids long. Trimming pared 8 bases from V and 1 base from J, leaving 12 bases between. CDR3 sequence (DNA): TGTGCCAGCCGCCGGTGGAGTTCTGGAAACACCATATATTTT. As protein: CASRRWSSGNTIYF.

The chain combines TRBV27 with TRBJ2-7, with D tentatively TRBD2 (5 bases). Between the trimmed V and J ends, which lost 2 bases and 3 bases, there was a span of 8 bases. The CDR3 loop spans 13 amino acids. The germline V gene encodes CDR1 MNHEY and CDR2 SMNVEV (reference sequence). The CDR3 spells CASSLSAGYEQYF. In DNA form, the CDR3 reads TGTGCCAGCAGTTTAAGTGCGGGCTACGAGCAGTACTTC.

The V gene is TRBV5-6, the J gene TRBJ2-7; possibly TRBD2 for D (6 bases). The CDR3 is 13 residues long. Germline V gene lookup returns CDR1 SGHDT and CDR2 YYEEEE. V shed 4 bases and J shed 0 bases, with 8 bases lying between them. CDR3 DNA sequence: TGTGCCAGCAGCGGGACTTTCTCCTACGAGCAGTACTTC. The encoded protein is CASSGTFSYEQYF.

The gene calls are TRBV30 and TRBJ2-3; 10 bases line up with TRBD2. The CDR3 is 15 amino acids. The V and J ends lost 0 bases and 4 bases, in that order; junction bases with no gene match: 4. Germline V gives CDR1 GTSNPN, CDR2 SVGIG (reference sequence). DNA for the CDR3: TGTGCCTGGAGTGTAGCGGGAGGGACTCCAGATACGCAGTATTTT. Protein: CAWSVAGGTPDTQYF.